This paragraph covers one T cell receptor beta chain sequence. Here immunoSEQ multiplex PCR was the method, and the copy in TCRdb shows in-frame clones only, minus some. The sample holds 100,000 to 150,000 clones, about nine tenths seen once. This CDR3 is built from 15 residues. Trimming pared 5 bases from V and 0 bases from J, leaving 12 bases between. Germline V gene data show CDR1 as SGHRS and CDR2 as YFSETQ. The data are from a study of control samples from healthy donors and cancer patients. The sample consisted of PBMCs. The chain has TRBV5-1 and TRBJ1-5; D unclear. The receptor was isolated from a man aged 45-65 years with head and neck cancer. In DNA form, the CDR3 reads TGCGCCAGCAGGGCCGGTGAGTATAGCAATCAGCCCCAGCATTTT. Encoded protein: CASRAGEYSNQPQHF.